The clone carrying this TCR beta chain occurred once. The sample comes from a study of blood T cells in healthy people across ages. A sample-barcoded 5' primer and a J-beta primer mix were used in a second PCR of about 7 to 12 cycles. TCRdb fed the 5' RACE reads into MiXCR, producing one record per CDR3 protein. The sample records more than 900,000 distinct CDR3 sequences, under 30% being singletons. The CDR3 length is 15 residues. J was trimmed by 7 bases and V by 4 bases; bases with no gene match: 9. Germline V gene data show CDR1 as SEHNR and CDR2 as FQNEAQ (reference sequence). These same records also appear under a second study, on T cells of mothers and their children.

The specimen sequenced was blood. The clonotype was recovered from a girl aged 2 to 9 in good health. This chain links TRBV7-9 with TRBJ2-3, with 9 bases aligning to TRBD2. The CDR3 nucleotides read TGTGCCAGCAGCTATCAGGCGGGGGGGCCAAATACGCAGTATTTT. It translates to CASSYQAGGPNTQYF.